The 28 T cell receptor beta chains in this list originate from one sample, sequenced in a study of blood T cell repertoires in COVID-19. The data were produced by immunoSEQ multiplex PCR, yet TCRdb's version contains in-frame clones alone and is incomplete. Altogether fewer than 300,000 clones are present, approximately 90% being singletons, with the ten largest covering around 1.1%. The sequenced material came from PBMCs or T cells enriched from blood (not recorded which). Receptors were obtained from a woman aged 25 to 39 who had recovered from COVID-19.

This rearrangement joins TRBV4-2 to TRBJ1-2; 9 bases align to TRBD1. V trimming: 1 base; J trimming: 2 bases; junction bases outside the gene matches: 11. This CDR3 is 18 amino acids long. Germline CDR1 reads LGHNA; CDR2 reads YNFKEQ. The CDR3 protein is CASSQGETGGSINYGYTF. CDR3 nucleotides: TGTGCCAGCAGCCAAGGGGAAACAGGGGGCTCAATAAACTATGGCTACACCTTC.

V usage is TRBV20-1 and J usage is TRBJ2-4; D ambiguous. Trimming took 3 bases from V and 1 from J, leaving 4 bases between them. Germline CDR1 and CDR2: DFQATT and SNEGSKA (reference sequence). There are 12 residues in the CDR3. The CDR3 spells CSASRAKNIQYF. In DNA, the CDR3 is TGCAGTGCTAGTCGTGCCAAAAACATTCAGTACTTC.

The chain is built from TRBV6-1 and TRBJ2-1, with TRBD2 matching 11 bases. Germline loops: CDR1 MNHNS, CDR2 SASEGT. CDR3 length equals 15 residues. V dropped 1 base and J dropped 6; count of bases not matched to a gene: 2. The CDR3 reads CASSEEGLAVNEQFF. As DNA, the CDR3 is TGTGCCAGCAGTGAAGAGGGACTAGCGGTCAATGAGCAGTTCTTC.

The chain links TRBV19 to TRBJ1-1; 8 bases match TRBD1. The ends lost 10 bases at V and 0 bases at J; junction bases unmatched: 10. CDR1 and CDR2 (germline): LNHDA, SQIVND (reference sequence). The CDR3 has 15 amino acids. The CDR3: CATKTGASVNTEAFF. The CDR3 DNA sequence: TGTGCCACAAAGACAGGGGCGAGTGTGAACACTGAAGCTTTCTTT.

This chain uses TRBV10-3 with TRBJ2-7; no clear D. This CDR3 is built from 11 residues. The germline CDR1 and CDR2 sequences are ENHRY and SYGVKD. The V end lost 6 bases, the J end lost 4 bases, and 7 bases lay between the germline ends. The CDR3 spells CAISAQYEQYF. For the CDR3, the DNA is TGTGCCATCAGCGCACAGTACGAGCAGTACTTC.

The rearrangement links TRBV28 to TRBJ1-1, with TRBD1 matching 7 bases. V shed 6 bases, J shed 5 bases, and the junction held 15 bases outside the gene matches. Per germline, CDR1 MDHEN and CDR2 SYDVKM. CDR3 size: 16 residues. CDR3 sequence (DNA): TGTGCCAGCAGGACCAGGAGGAGAGGGGGCAGAACTGAAGCTTTCTTT. Protein sequence: CASRTRRRGGRTEAFF. Complete variable domain (other parts from reference TRBV28 and TRBJ1-1): DVKVTQSSRYLVKRTGEKVFLECVQDMDHENMFWYRQDPGLGLRLIYFSYDVKMKEKGDIPEGYSVSREKKERFSLILESASTNQTSMYLCASRTRRRGGRTEAFFGQGTRLTVV.

Regarding this clone: The sample has other DNA sequences that encode this CDR3 too. The chain combines TRBV4-3 with TRBJ2-7; TRBD2 matches 10 bases. The V gene end was trimmed by 1 base and the J gene end by 3 bases; junction bases not matched to a gene: 3. This CDR3 has 15 residues. CDR1 and CDR2 (germline): LGHNA, YSLEER. This CDR3 reads CASSQGLAGSYEQYF. The CDR3 region has the DNA TGCGCCAGCAGCCAAGGACTAGCGGGTAGCTACGAGCAGTACTTC.

V is TRBV7-9 and J is TRBJ1-2; 12 bases match TRBD1. CDR3 length: 15 amino acids. Germline V gives CDR1 SEHNR, CDR2 FQNEAQ (reference sequence). J gave up 4 bases and V 4 bases, and 4 bases lay outside the gene matches. The CDR3 region has the DNA TGTGCCAGCAGCTCGGGACAGGGGGCCGGCTATGGCTACACCTTC. The encoded protein is CASSSGQGAGYGYTF.

V is TRBV5-5 and J is TRBJ2-3, with D hard to call. Trimming shortened V by 6 bases and J by 6 bases, and 17 bases separated the two germline ends. This CDR3 comprises 14 residues. From germline, CDR1 is SGHKS and CDR2 YYEKEE (reference sequence). The CDR3 DNA is TGTGCCAGCACCCTGGCCTCCGCTAGTGATACGCAGTATTTT. It is translated as CASTLASASDTQYF.

The genes are TRBV9 and TRBJ2-1, with D uncertain. The CDR3 contains 13 residues. Trimming removed 0 bases from V and 9 bases from J, with 10 bases in between. Germline V gene sequence: CDR1 SGDLS, CDR2 YYNGEE. CDR3 in amino acids: CASSVEVLSEQFF. The CDR3 nucleotides read TGTGCCAGCAGCGTAGAAGTCCTCAGTGAGCAGTTCTTC.

The chain links TRBV19 to TRBJ1-4, with 9 positions matching TRBD1. The trim removed 10 bases at V and 0 bases at J, leaving 12 bases unmatched. This CDR3 contains 17 residues. CDR1 and CDR2 from the germline V gene are LNHDA and SQIVND (reference sequence). The CDR3 is CATFPGQGTATNEKLFF. The CDR3 nucleotides are TGTGCCACTTTCCCGGGACAGGGAACCGCAACTAATGAAAAACTGTTTTTT.

The V gene is TRBV4-2, the J gene TRBJ2-7; D is perhaps TRBD1 (6 bases). Germline values: CDR1 LGHNA, CDR2 YNFKEQ. V lost 0 bases and J 3 bases, leaving 9 bases between the germline ends. This CDR3 region has 14 residues. The CDR3 sequence: CASSQERDIYEQYF. The CDR3 DNA is TGTGCCAGCAGCCAAGAAAGGGACATCTACGAGCAGTACTTC.

This rearrangement joins TRBV6-2 or TRBV6-3 to TRBJ1-2; possibly TRBD1 for D (5 bases). Trimming stripped 2 bases from V and 2 bases from J, with 6 bases between. This CDR3 contains 13 residues. Germline V gene data show CDR1 as MNHEY and CDR2 as SVGEGT. CDR3 sequence reads: CASSYGANYGYTF. The DNA for the CDR3 is TGTGCCAGCAGTTACGGGGCAAACTATGGCTACACCTTC.

This chain connects TRBV3-1 (or the pseudogene TRBV3-2) to TRBJ2-3; D is ambiguous. Trimming took 4 bases from V and 0 from J, leaving 14 bases between them. This CDR3 spans 16 amino acids. Germline loops: CDR1 LGHDT, CDR2 YNNKEL (reference sequence). In DNA, the CDR3 is TGTGCCAGCAGCCCAAGTGTAGCCTCCAGCACAGATACGCAGTATTTT. It translates to CASSPSVASSTDTQYF.

The chain links TRBV24-1 to TRBJ1-2; 7 bases are a match to TRBD1. CDR3 size: 14 residues. The V gene's germline CDR1 is KGHDR and CDR2 SFDVKD. The J segment lost 4 bases and the V segment lost 3 bases, leaving 4 bases of the junction unmatched. CDR3 coding DNA: TGTGCCACCAGTGATAACAGGGGACTCTATGGCTACACCTTC. Its protein is CATSDNRGLYGYTF.

The chain combines TRBV7-8 with TRBJ1-2; a possible D gene is TRBD1 (5 bases). Germline V gives CDR1 SGHVS, CDR2 FQNEAQ. Trimming took 1 base from V and 3 from J, leaving 15 bases between them. The CDR3 extends over 16 amino acids. The CDR3 bases are TGTGCCAGCAGCTTAGTAGGAGGGGAGTATGACTATGGCTACACCTTC. Translation gives CASSLVGGEYDYGYTF.

V usage is TRBV6-2 or TRBV6-3 and J usage is TRBJ1-2; D ambiguous. V dropped 2 bases and J dropped 7 bases, with 8 bases sitting between them. CDR3 length: 12 amino acids. The germline V gene has CDR1 MNHEY and CDR2 SVGEGT. CDR3 amino acids: CASSYRDRGYTF. The CDR3 bases are TGTGCCAGCAGTTACCGGGATCGTGGCTACACCTTC.

This clone has a single count. V usage is TRBV5-4 and J usage is TRBJ2-3, with 8 bases fitting TRBD2. The germline CDR1 and CDR2 sequences are SGHNT and YYREEE (reference sequence). Unmatched junction bases numbered 3, after V lost 3 bases and J lost 3 bases. The CDR3 contains 14 residues. CDR3 nucleotide sequence: TGTGCCAGCAGCTCAGAGCGGGAGACAGATACGCAGTATTTT. It translates to CASSSERETDTQYF. Variable domain in full (rest from reference TRBV5-4 and TRBJ2-3): ETGVTQSPTHLIKTRGQQVTLRCSSQSGHNTVSWYQQALGQGPQFIFQYYREEENGRGNFPPRFSGLQFPNYSSELNVNALELDDSALYLCASSSERETDTQYFGPGTRLTVL.

J is TRBJ2-5 and V is TRBV21-1; the table calls TRBD1, which could not be checked here. TRBV21-1 constitutes a pseudogene. CDR3 length: 16 residues. CDR3 in amino acids: CASSKFRGPQGRTQYF. CDR3 nucleotide sequence: TGTGCCAGCAGCAAATTCAGGGGGCCGCAAGGAAGGACCCAGTACTTC.

V and J are TRBV4-1 and TRBJ2-1; 9 bases line up with TRBD1. From germline, CDR1 is MGHRA and CDR2 YSYEKL. There are 15 residues in the CDR3. V dropped 4 bases and J dropped 4; count of bases not matched to a gene: 5. CDR3 sequence reads: CASSPDRGVYNEQFF. As DNA, the CDR3 is TGCGCCAGCAGCCCCGACAGGGGGGTTTACAATGAGCAGTTCTTC.

The chain combines TRBV6-6 with TRBJ1-6; D is undetermined. This CDR3 has 16 residues. Germline V gene lookup returns CDR1 MNHNY and CDR2 SVGAGI (reference sequence). V lost 8 bases and J 6 bases, leaving 20 bases between the germline ends. This chain's CDR3 is CASVTIGGSGNSPLHF. Written as DNA, the CDR3 is TGTGCCAGCGTTACCATTGGAGGGTCTGGTAATTCACCCCTCCACTTT.

This chain uses TRBV7-2 with TRBJ2-2, with a possible D match to TRBD1 (5 bases). V was trimmed by 1 base and J by 4 bases, leaving 10 bases between them. The CDR3 has 15 amino acids. CDR1 and CDR2 from the germline V gene are SGHTA and FQGNSA. This chain's CDR3 is CASSLDTGLTGELFF. The CDR3 nucleotides are TGTGCCAGCAGCTTAGACACAGGTCTCACCGGGGAGCTGTTTTTT. The variable domain in full, with the rest retrieved from reference TRBV7-2 and TRBJ2-2, is GAGVSQSPSNKVTEKGKDVELRCDPISGHTALYWYRQSLGQGLEFLIYFQGNSAPDKSGLPSDRFSAERTGGSVSTLTIQRTQQEDSAVYLCASSLDTGLTGELFFGEGSRLTVL.

The chain joins TRBV2 to TRBJ2-3; 7 bases are a match to TRBD2. The CDR3 is 15 amino acids. Germline V gene data show CDR1 as SNHLY and CDR2 as FYNNEI. Unmatched junction bases numbered 9, after V lost 6 bases and J lost 3 bases. CDR3 residues: CASRRKLASTDTQYF. In DNA, the CDR3 is TGTGCCAGCAGACGCAAACTAGCGAGTACAGATACGCAGTATTTT.

This chain joins TRBV5-8 and TRBJ1-5; D gene ambiguous. Germline loops: CDR1 SGHTS, CDR2 YDEGEE. The V end lost 4 bases, the J end lost 2 bases, and 16 bases lay between the germline ends. The length of the CDR3 is 16 residues. The CDR3 coding sequence is TGTGCCAGCAGCAAACGGGCTCCGGGAGGCAATCAGCCCCAGCATTTT. As protein: CASSKRAPGGNQPQHF.

The V and J genes are TRBV7-8 and TRBJ1-5; the D is unclear. Trimming cost V 5 bases and J 6 bases, with 8 bases left between them. There are 12 residues in the CDR3. Germline CDR1 and CDR2: SGHVS and FQNEAQ. Written as DNA, the CDR3 is TGTGCCAGCAGCCTTCTAGGTCAGCCCCAGCATTTT. It translates to CASSLLGQPQHF. Full variable domain (missing parts from reference TRBV7-8 and TRBJ1-5): GAGVSQSPRYKVAKRGQDVALRCDPISGHVSLFWYQQALGQGPEFLTYFQNEAQLDKSGLPSDRFFAERPEGSVSTLKIQRTQQEDSAVYLCASSLLGQPQHFGDGTRLSIL.

In its sample, this clone was seen a few times. A read error may account for a junction end that differs from germline. The chain links TRBV4-1 to TRBJ2-1, with a weak D call TRBD1 (6 bases). The CDR3 runs to 14 residues. The germline CDR1 and CDR2 sequences are MGHRA and YSYEKL. The CDR3 DNA is TGCGCCAGCAGCCAAGAAGGAGTGGCCAGGCCAGGGGTCTTC. Its protein product is CASSQEGVARPGVF.

This rearrangement joins TRBV5-1 to TRBJ2-3, with 12 bases fitting TRBD2. The CDR3 runs to 18 residues. Germline lookup yields CDR1 SGHRS and CDR2 YFSETQ. The V and J ends lost 1 base and 3 bases, in that order; junction bases with no gene match: 9. The CDR3 spells CASSLIPSSGGETDTQYF. CDR3 coding DNA: TGCGCCAGCAGCTTGATTCCTTCTAGCGGGGGGGAGACAGATACGCAGTATTTT.

The chain uses TRBV6-4 and TRBJ1-1; 7 nucleotides line up with TRBD1. Unmatched junction bases numbered 6, after V lost 6 bases and J lost 5 bases. The CDR3 contains 13 residues. Looked up from germline, CDR1 is MRHNA and CDR2 is SNTAGT. CDR3 sequence reads: CASSRQGGTEAFF. CDR3 nucleotides: TGTGCCAGCAGCCGACAGGGTGGGACTGAAGCTTTCTTT.